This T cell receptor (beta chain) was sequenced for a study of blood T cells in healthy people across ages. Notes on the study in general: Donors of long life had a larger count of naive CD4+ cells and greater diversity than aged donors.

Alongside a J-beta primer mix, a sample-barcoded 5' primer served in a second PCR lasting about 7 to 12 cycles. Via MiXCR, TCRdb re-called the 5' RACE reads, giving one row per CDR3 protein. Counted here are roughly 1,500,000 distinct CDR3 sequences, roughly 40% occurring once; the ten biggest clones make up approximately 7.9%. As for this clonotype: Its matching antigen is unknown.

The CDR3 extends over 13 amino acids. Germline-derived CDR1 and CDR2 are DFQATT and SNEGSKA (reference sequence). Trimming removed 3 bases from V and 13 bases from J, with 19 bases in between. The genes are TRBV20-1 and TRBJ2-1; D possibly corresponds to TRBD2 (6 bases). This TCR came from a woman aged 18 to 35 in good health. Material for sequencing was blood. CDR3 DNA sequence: TGCAGTGCTAGGGAGGAAATAGGCGGGAACCAGTTCTTC. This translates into CSAREEIGGNQFF.